The subject of this entry is one T cell receptor beta chain. The data derive from a study of identical twins. A single record per CDR3 protein comes from TCRdb applying MiXCR to the 5' RACE reads. The sample holds around 340,000 distinct CDR3 sequences, approximately 13% seen once. V lost 5 bases, J lost 2 bases, and 10 bases lay in between. CDR1 and CDR2 (germline): MNHEY, SVGEGT. The CDR3 consists of 13 residues. These same data were also listed under a study on yellow fever vaccine responses in identical twins.

The sequenced sample consisted of CD8+ T cells sorted from blood. The receptor was isolated from a woman between 18 and 29 years old in good health. The chain has TRBV6-2 or TRBV6-3 and TRBJ2-7; D is possibly TRBD1 (5 bases). CDR3 region: CASSQDNPYEQYF. In DNA form, the CDR3 reads TGTGCCAGCAGTCAGGACAATCCCTACGAGCAGTACTTC.